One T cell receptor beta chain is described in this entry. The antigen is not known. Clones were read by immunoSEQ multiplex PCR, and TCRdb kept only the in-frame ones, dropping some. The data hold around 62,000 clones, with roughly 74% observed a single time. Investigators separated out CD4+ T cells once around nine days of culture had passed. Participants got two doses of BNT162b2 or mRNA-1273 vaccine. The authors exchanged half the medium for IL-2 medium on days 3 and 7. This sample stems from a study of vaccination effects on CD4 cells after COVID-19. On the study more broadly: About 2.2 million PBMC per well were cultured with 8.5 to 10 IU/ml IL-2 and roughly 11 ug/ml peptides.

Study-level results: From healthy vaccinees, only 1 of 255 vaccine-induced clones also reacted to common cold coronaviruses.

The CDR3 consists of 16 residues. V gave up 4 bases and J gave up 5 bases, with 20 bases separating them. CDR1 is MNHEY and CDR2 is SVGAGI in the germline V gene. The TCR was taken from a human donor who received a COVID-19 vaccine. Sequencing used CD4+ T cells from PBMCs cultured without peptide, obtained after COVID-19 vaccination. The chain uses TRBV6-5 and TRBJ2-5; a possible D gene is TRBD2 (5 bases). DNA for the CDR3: TGTGCCAGCAGTTTGGGAGCCGGGAACATCGGGGAGACCCAGTACTTC. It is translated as CASSLGAGNIGETQYF.